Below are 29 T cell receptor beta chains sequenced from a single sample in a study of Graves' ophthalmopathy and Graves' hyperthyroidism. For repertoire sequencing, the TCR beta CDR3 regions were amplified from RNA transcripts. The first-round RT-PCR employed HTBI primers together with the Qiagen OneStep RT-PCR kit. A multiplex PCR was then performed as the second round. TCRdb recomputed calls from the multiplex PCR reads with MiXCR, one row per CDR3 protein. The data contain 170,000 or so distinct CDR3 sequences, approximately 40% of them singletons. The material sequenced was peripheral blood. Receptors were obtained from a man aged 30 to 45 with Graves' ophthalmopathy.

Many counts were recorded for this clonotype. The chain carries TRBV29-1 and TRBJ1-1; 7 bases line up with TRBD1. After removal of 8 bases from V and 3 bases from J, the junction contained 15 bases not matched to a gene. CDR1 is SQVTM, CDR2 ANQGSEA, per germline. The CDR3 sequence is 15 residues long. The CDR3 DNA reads TGCAGCTCTCGGAAAAGGGGGCGGTCCGACACTGAAGCTTTCTTT. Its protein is CSSRKRGRSDTEAFF.

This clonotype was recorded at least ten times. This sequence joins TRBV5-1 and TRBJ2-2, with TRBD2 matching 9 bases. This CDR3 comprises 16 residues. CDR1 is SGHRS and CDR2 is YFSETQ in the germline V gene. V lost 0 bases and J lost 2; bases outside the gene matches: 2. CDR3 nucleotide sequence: TGCGCCAGCAGCTTGGATCTAGCGGGAAACACCGGGGAGCTGTTTTTT. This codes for CASSLDLAGNTGELFF.

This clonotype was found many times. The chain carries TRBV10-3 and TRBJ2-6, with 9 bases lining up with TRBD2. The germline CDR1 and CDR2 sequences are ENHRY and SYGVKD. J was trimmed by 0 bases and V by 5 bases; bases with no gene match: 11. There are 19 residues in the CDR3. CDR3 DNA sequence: TGTGCCATCAGTCGACTTCTAGCGGGAACCCTCTCTGGGGCCAACGTCCTGACTTTC. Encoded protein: CAISRLLAGTLSGANVLTF.

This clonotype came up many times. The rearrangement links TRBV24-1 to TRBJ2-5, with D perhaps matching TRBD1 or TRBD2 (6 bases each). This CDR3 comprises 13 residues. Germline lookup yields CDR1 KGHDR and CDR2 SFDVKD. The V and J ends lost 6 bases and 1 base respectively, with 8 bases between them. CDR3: CATSRGPQETQYF. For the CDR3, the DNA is TGTGCCACCAGTCGGGGGCCCCAAGAGACCCAGTACTTC.

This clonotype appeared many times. CDR3 nucleotides: TGTGCCAGCAGTTTAGGGGGGCTCGAAGAGACCCAGTACTTC. Protein sequence: CASSLGGLEETQYF. The chain couples TRBV12-3 or TRBV12-4 to TRBJ2-5; D possibly corresponds to TRBD1 (6 bases). The V and J ends lost 1 base and 3 bases respectively, with 9 bases between them. CDR3 length equals 14 residues.

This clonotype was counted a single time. CDR3 nucleotide sequence: TGTGCCAGCAGTTACCACTCGACAAGAAAGGGCCCTCAGTGGGAGACCCAGTACTTC. Its translation: CASSYHSTRKGPQWETQYF. The rearrangement links TRBV6-5 to TRBJ2-5; no clear D gene. V was clipped by 2 bases and J by 5 bases, with 27 bases between them. The CDR3 is 19 residues long. Germline V gives CDR1 MNHEY, CDR2 SVGAGI.

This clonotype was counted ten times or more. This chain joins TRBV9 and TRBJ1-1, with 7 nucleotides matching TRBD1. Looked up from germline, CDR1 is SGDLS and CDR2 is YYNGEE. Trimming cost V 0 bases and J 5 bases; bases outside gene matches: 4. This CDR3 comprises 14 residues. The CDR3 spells CASSVGDRVTEAFF. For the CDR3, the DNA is TGTGCCAGCAGCGTAGGTGACAGGGTGACTGAAGCTTTCTTT.

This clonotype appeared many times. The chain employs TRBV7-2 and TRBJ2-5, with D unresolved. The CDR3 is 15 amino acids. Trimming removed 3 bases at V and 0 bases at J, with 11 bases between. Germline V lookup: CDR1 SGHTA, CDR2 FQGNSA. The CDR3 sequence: CASSFAPTYQETQYF. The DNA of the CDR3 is TGTGCCAGCAGCTTTGCCCCGACGTACCAAGAGACCCAGTACTTC. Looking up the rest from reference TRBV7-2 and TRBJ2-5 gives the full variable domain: GAGVSQSPSNKVTEKGKDVELRCDPISGHTALYWYRQSLGQGLEFLIYFQGNSAPDKSGLPSDRFSAERTGGSVSTLTIQRTQQEDSAVYLCASSFAPTYQETQYFGPGTRLLVL.

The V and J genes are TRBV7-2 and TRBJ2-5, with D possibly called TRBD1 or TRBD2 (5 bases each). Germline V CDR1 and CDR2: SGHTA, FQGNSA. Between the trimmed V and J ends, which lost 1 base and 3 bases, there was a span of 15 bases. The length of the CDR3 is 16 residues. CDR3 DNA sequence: TGTGCCAGCAGCTTAGGGGGGTGGAAGGCGGAAGAGACCCAGTACTTC. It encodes CASSLGGWKAEETQYF.

CDR3: CASSKNREYEQYF. Written as DNA, the CDR3 is TGTGCCAGCAGCAAAAACAGGGAATACGAGCAGTACTTC. The rearrangement uses TRBV28 and TRBJ2-7; a weak D match, TRBD1 (6 bases). Per germline, CDR1 MDHEN and CDR2 SYDVKM. The CDR3 has 13 amino acids. V was trimmed by 6 bases and J by 4 bases, leaving 13 bases between them. Supplemented by reference TRBV28 and TRBJ2-7, the full variable domain reads DVKVTQSSRYLVKRTGEKVFLECVQDMDHENMFWYRQDPGLGLRLIYFSYDVKMKEKGDIPEGYSVSREKKERFSLILESASTNQTSMYLCASSKNREYEQYFGPGTRLTVT.

The CDR3: CASSSQPGMLETQYF. In DNA, the CDR3 is TGTGCCAGCAGCTCCCAGCCGGGCATGCTGGAGACCCAGTACTTC. The V call is TRBV7-3, the J call TRBJ2-5; D is undetermined. This CDR3 has 15 amino acids. The ends were cut back, 4 bases at V and 5 bases at J, with 17 bases in the middle. Looked up from germline, CDR1 is SGHTA and CDR2 is FQGTGA.

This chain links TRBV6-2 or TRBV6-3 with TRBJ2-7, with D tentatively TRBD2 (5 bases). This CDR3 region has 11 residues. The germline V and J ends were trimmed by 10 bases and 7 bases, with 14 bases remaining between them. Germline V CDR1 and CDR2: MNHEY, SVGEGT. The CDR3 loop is CAIGGTWEQYF. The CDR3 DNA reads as TGTGCCATCGGAGGCACCTGGGAGCAGTACTTC.

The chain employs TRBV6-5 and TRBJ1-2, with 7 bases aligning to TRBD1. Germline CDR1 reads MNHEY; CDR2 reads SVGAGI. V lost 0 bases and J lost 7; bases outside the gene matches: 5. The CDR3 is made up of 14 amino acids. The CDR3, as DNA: TGTGCCAGCAGTTACTCGACAGGGATGGCTGGCTACACCTTC. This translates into CASSYSTGMAGYTF.

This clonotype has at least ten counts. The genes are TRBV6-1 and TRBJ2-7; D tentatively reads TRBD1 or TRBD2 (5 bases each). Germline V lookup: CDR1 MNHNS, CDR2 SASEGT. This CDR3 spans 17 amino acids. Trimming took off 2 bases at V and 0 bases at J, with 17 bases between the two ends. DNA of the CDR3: TGTGCCAGCAGTGAATGGGGGTCGAGTCGAACCTCCTACGAGCAGTACTTC. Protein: CASSEWGSSRTSYEQYF.

The DNA for the CDR3 is TGTGCCTGGAATTCGGAGCGGTCCTACGAGCAGTACTTC. This sequence encodes CAWNSERSYEQYF. The V gene is TRBV30, the J gene TRBJ2-7, with D possibly matching TRBD2 (5 bases). Germline assignment: CDR1 GTSNPN and CDR2 SVGIG (reference sequence). The length of the CDR3 is 13 residues. The V end lost 4 bases, the J end lost 1 base, and 11 bases lay between the germline ends.

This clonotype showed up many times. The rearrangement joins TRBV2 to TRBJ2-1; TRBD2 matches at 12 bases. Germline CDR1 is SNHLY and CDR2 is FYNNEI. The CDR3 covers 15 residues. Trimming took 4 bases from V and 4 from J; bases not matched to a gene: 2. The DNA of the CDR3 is TGTGCCAGCAGTGGGACTAGCGGGATGTACAATGAGCAGTTCTTC. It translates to CASSGTSGMYNEQFF.

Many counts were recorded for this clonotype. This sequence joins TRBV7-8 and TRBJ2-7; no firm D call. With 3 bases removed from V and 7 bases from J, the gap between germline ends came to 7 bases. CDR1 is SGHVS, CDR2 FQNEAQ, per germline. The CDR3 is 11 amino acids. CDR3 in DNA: TGTGCCAGCAGCTTTGATTGGGAGCAGTACTTC. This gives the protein CASSFDWEQYF.

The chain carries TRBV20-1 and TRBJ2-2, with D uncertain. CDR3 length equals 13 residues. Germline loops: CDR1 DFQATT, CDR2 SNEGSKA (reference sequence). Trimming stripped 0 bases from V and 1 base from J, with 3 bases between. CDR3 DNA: TGCAGTGCTAGAGATGGGAACACCGGGGAGCTGTTTTTT. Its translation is CSARDGNTGELFF.

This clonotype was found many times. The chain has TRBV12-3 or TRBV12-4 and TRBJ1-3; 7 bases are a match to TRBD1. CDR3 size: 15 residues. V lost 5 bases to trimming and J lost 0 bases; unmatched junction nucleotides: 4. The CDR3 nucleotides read TGTGCCAGCAGTCTCGGGACAGTCTCTGGAAACACCATATATTTT. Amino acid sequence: CASSLGTVSGNTIYF.

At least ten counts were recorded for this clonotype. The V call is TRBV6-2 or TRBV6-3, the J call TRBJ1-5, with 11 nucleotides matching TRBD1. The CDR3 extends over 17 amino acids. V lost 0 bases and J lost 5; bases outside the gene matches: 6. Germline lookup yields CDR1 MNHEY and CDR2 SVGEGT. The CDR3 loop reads CASSYSPGQGAYQPQHF. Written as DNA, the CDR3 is TGTGCCAGCAGTTACTCCCCCGGACAGGGGGCCTATCAGCCCCAGCATTTT.

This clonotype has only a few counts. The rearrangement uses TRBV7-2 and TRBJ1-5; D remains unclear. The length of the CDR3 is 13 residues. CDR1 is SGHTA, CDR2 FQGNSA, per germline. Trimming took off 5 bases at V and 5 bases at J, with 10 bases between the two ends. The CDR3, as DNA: TGTGCCAGCAGCGAAAGGAGAGATCAGCCCCAGCATTTT. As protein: CASSERRDQPQHF.

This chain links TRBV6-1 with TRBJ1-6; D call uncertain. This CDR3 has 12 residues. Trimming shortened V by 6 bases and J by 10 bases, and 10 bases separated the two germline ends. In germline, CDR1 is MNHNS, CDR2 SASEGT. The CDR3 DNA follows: TGTGCCAGCAGCGAGCCCCCCTCACCCCTCCACTTT. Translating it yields CASSEPPSPLHF.

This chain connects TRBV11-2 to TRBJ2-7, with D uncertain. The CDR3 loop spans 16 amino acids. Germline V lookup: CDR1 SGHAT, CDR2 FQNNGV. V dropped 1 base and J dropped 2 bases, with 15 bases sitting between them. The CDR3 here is CASSLGGELKTYEQYF. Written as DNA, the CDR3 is TGTGCCAGCAGCTTAGGAGGAGAGCTAAAAACCTACGAGCAGTACTTC.

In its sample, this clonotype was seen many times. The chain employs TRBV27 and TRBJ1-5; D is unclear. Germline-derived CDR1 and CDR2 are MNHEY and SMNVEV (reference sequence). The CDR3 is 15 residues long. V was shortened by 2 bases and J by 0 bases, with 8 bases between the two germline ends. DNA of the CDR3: TGTGCCAGCAGTTTAAACAAAAATAGCAATCAGCCCCAGCATTTT. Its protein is CASSLNKNSNQPQHF.

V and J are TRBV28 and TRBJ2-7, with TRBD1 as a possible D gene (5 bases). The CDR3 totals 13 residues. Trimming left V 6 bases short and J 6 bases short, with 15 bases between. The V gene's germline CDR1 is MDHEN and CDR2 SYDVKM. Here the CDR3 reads CASSVGPPREQYF. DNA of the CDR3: TGTGCCAGCAGCGTGGGGCCGCCTCGCGAGCAGTACTTC.

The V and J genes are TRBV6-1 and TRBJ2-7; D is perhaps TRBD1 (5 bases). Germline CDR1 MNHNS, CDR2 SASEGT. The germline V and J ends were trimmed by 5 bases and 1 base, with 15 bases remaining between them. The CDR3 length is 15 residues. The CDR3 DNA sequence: TGTGCCAGCAGTCGCCCCTGGACACTTTCCTACGAGCAGTACTTC. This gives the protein CASSRPWTLSYEQYF.

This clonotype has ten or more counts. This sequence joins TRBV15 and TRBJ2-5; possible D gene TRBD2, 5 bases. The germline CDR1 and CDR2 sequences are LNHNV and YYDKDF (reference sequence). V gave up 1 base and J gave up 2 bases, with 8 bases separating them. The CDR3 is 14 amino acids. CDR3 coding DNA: TGTGCCACCAGCAGAGCAGCGGCACAAGAGACCCAGTACTTC. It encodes CATSRAAAQETQYF. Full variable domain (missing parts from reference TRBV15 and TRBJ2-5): DAMVIQNPRYQVTQFGKPVTLSCSQTLNHNVMYWYQQKSSQAPKLLFHYYDKDFNNEADTPDNFQSRRPNTSFCFLDIRSPGLGDTAMYLCATSRAAAQETQYFGPGTRLLVL.

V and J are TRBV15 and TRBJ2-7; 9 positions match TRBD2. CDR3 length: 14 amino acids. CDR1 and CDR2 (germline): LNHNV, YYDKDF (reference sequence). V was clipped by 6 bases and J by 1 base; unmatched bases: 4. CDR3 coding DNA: TGTGCCACCAGGAGTAGCGGGAGTTCCTACGAGCAGTACTTC. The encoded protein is CATRSSGSSYEQYF.

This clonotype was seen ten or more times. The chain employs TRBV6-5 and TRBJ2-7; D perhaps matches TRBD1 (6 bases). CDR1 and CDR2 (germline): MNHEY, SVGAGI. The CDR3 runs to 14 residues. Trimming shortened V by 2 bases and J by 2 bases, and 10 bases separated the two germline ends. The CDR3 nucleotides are TGTGCCAGCAGTTACGGGGGCAGCCCCTACGAGCAGTACTTC. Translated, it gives CASSYGGSPYEQYF.